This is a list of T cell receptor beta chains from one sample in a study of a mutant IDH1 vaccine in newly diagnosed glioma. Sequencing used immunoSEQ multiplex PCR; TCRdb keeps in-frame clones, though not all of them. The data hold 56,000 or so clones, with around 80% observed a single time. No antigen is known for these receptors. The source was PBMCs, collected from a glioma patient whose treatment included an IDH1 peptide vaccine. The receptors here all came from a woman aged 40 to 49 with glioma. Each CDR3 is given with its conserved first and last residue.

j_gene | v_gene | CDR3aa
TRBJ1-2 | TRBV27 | CASIQGLYGYTF
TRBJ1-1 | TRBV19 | CASRFGGTEAFF
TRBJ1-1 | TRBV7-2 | CASSRDRDTEAFF
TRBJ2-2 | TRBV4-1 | CASSQLGDGDFLRGELFF
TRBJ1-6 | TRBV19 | CASRTGEKSSPLHF
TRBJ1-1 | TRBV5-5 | CASSFSGMGTEAFF
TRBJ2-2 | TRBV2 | CASSEGLAGELFF
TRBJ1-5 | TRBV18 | CASSRRGLQPQHF
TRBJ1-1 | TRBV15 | CATSRDRPGSTEAFF
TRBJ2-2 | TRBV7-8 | CASSLDRNTGELFF
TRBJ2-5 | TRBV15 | CATSRSGGLGETQYF
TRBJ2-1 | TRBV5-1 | CASSDEGPYNEQFF
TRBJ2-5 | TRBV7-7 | CASSRERGGETQYF
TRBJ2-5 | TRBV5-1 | CASSLGRGGLETQYF
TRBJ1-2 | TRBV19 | CASRSRQVSDYTF
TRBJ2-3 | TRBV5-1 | CASRKGALPTDTQYF
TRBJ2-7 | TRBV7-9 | CASSLVTEPSYEQYF
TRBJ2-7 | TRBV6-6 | CASSYSLKGRYEQYF
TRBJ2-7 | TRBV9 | CASSVEDSSYEQYF
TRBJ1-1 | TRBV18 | CASSLMGGVNTEAFF
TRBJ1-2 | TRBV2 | CAVPSGGSGYTF
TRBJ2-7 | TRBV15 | CATSRTGGYEQYF
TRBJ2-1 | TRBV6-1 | CASSETPRLAGNEQFF
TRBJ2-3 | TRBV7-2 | CASRSDTDTQYF
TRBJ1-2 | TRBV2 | CASSDGAALGGYTF
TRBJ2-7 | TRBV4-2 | CASSLSLTTSGLYYEQYF
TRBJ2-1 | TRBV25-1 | CASRLLSSGGVTEQFF
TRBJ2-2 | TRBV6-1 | CASSNSGFGELFF
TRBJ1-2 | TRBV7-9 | CASSLDGGYYGYTF
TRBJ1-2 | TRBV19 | CASSIFGTGVDYGYTF
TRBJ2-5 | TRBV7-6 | CASSLGTAQETQYF
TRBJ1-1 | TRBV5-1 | CASSPEGRGSGVSEAFF
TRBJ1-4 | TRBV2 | CASSVEGEKLFF
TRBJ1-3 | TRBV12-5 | CASGLRAGTGSSGNTIYF
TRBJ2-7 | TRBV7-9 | CASSSQRGRGEQYF
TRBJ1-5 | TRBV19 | CATSGTGVHNQPQHF
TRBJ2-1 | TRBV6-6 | CASSYQGTGGEQFF
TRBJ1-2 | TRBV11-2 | CASSLGPHFNYGYTF
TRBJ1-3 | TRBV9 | CASSVPTGNTIYF
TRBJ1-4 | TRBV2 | CASSEYEKLFF
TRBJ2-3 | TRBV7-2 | CASSLQRSTDTQYF
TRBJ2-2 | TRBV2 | CASSVTGIPGELFF
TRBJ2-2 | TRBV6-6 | CASSSLNTGELFF
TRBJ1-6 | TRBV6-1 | CASSEKGAVSPLHF
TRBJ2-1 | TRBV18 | CASSPPFAGGLYNEQFF
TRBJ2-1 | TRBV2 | CASSDSAGGGLNEQFF
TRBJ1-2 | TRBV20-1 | CSADRQGDYTF
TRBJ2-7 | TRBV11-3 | CASSLGRTAAYEQYF
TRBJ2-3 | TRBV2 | CASTERAATQYF
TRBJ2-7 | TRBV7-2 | CASSLGVFYEQYF
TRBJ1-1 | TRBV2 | CASSEWGPNTEAFF